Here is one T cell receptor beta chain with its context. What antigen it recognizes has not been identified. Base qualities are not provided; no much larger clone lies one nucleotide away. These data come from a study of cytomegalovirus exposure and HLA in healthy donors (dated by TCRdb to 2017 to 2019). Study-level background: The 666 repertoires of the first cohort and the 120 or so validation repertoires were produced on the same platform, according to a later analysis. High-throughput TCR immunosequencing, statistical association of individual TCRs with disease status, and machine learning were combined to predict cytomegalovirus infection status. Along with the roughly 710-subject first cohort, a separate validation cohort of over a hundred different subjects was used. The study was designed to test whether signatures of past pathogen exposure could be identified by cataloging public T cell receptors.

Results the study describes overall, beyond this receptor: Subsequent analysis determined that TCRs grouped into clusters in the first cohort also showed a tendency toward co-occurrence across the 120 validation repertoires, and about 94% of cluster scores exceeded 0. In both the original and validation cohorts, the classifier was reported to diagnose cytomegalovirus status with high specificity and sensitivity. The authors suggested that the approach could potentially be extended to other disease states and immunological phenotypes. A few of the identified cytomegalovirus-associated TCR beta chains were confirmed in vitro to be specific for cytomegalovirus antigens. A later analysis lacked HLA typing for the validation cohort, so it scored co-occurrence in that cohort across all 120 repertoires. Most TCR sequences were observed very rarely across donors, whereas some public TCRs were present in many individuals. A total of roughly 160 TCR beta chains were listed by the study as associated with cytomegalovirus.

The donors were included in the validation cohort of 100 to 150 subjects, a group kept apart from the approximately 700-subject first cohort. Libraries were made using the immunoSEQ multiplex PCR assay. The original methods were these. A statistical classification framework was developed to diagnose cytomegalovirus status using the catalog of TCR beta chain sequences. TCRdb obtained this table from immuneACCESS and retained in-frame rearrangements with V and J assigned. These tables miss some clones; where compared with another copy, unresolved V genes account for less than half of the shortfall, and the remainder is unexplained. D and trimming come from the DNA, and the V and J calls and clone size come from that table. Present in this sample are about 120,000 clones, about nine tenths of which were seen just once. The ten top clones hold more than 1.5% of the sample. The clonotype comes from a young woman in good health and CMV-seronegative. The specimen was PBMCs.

CDR3 reads: CASSSLLAANTGELFF. Read as DNA, the sequence is TGTGCCAGCAGCTCCCTCCTAGCTGCGAACACCGGGGAGCTGTTTTTT. The chain couples TRBV5-4 to TRBJ2-2; TRBD2 is a weak D gene call, 5 bases matching. V and J lose 3 bases and 0 bases, and a span of 12 bases separates them. Per the germline V gene (reference sequence), SGHNT is the CDR1 and YYREEE is the CDR2. Including cysteine and phenylalanine, the CDR3 has 16 amino acids. The CDR3 DNA has 48 bases and is translated from base 1.